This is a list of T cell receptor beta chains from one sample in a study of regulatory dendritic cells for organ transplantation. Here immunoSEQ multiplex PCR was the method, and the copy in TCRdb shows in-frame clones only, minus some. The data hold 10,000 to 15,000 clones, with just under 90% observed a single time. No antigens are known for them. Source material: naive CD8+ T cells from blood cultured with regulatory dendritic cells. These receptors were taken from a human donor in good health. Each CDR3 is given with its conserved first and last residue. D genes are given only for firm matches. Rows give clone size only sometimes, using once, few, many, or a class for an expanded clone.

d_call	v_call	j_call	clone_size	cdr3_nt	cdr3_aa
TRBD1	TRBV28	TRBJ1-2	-	TGTGCCAGCAGTTTAATGGGACAGGGGGCAGTAAACTATGGCTACACCTTC	CASSLMGQGAVNYGYTF
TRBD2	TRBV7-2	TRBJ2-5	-	TGTGCCAGCAGCTTAGTTTCCCTCACTAGCGGCCAAGAGACCCAGTACTTC	CASSLVSLTSGQETQYF
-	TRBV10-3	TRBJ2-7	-	TGTGCCATCATTCCAAGCCAAACCGGCAAGGGCCTTTACGAGCAGTACTTC	CAIIPSQTGKGLYEQYF
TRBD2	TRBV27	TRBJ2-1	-	TGTGCCAGCAGTAAACTAGCGGGAGCGGGCGAGCAGTTCTTC	CASSKLAGAGEQFF
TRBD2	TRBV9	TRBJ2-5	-	TGTGCCAGCAGCGCACCTACTAGCGGGAAAGAGACCCAGTACTTC	CASSAPTSGKETQYF
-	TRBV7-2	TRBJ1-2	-	TGTGCCAGCAGCCTTAACTCCGGGACGGGGTATGGCTACACCTTC	CASSLNSGTGYGYTF
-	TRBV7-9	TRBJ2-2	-	TGTGCCCAGGCGGGCGGACCCGCGAACACCGGGGAGCTGTTTTTT	CAQAGGPANTGELFF
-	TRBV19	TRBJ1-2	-	TGTGCCAGTAGTATGAGAACGACAGGAAACTATGGCTACACCTTC	CASSMRTTGNYGYTF
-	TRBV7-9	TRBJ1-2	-	TGTGCCAGCAGCTTTCAGGGCAGGGGCTACAACTATGGCTACACCTTC	CASSFQGRGYNYGYTF
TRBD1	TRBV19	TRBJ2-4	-	TGTGCCAGTAGCCGGGACAGGGAAAACATTCAGTACTTC	CASSRDRENIQYF
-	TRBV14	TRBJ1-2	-	TGTGCCAGCAGCCGACCAGGACAATTCTATGGCTACACCTTC	CASSRPGQFYGYTF
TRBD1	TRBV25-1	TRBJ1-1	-	TGTGCCAGCAGCGTAAGATCGACAGGGGACGCTTTCTTT	CASSVRSTGDAFF
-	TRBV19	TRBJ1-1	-	TGTGCCAGTAGTGTTGGGGCCCTTGAAGCTTTCTTT	CASSVGALEAFF
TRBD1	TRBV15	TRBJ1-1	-	TGTGCCACCAGCAGGGACAGGGAGGTAGTAACTGAAGCTTTCTTT	CATSRDREVVTEAFF
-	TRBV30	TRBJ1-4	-	TGTGCCTGGAACACGGACAGTGCAACTAATGAAAAACTGTTTTTT	CAWNTDSATNEKLFF
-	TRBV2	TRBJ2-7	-	TGTGCCAGCAGTGACGCAGGGACCTACGAGCAGTACTTC	CASSDAGTYEQYF
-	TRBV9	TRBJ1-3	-	TGTGCCAGCAGCGCCGCGGTGGGCTCTGGAAACACCATATATTTT	CASSAAVGSGNTIYF
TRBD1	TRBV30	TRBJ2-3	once	TGTGCCTGGAGTGTCGACAGGGGCACAGATACGCAGTATTTT	CAWSVDRGTDTQYF
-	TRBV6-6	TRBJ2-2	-	TGTGCCAGCAGTTACTTAAGTTCCTCCGGGGAGCTGTTTTTT	CASSYLSSSGELFF
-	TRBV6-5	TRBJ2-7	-	TGTGCCAGCAGTTACTCGTCATCCGCTGGGGAGCAGTACTTC	CASSYSSSAGEQYF
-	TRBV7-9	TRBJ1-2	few	TGTGCCAGCAGCCCCACGACCGTGACAGCCTATGGCTACACCTTC	CASSPTTVTAYGYTF
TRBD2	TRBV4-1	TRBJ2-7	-	TGCGCCAGCAGCCAAGCTGGACTAGGATACGAGCAGTACTTC	CASSQAGLGYEQYF
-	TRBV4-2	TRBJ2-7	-	TGTGCCAGCAGCCAAGTTTGGGGGGGCGAATACGAGCAGTACTTC	CASSQVWGGEYEQYF
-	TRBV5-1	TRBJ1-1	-	TGCGCCAGCAGCTCTCACCTGGGTGGGACTGAAGCTTTCTTT	CASSSHLGGTEAFF
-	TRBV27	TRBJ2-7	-	TGTGCCAGCAGTTTCGGGACGGGATCCTACGAGCAGTACTTC	CASSFGTGSYEQYF
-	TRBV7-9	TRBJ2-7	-	TGTGCCAGCAGCTTTCAGGGGAGGACCTACGAGCAGTACTTC	CASSFQGRTYEQYF
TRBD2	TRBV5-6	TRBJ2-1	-	TGTGCCAGCAGCTTGAGGAGCGGGATTGAGCAGTTCTTC	CASSLRSGIEQFF
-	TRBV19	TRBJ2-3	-	TGTGCCAGTAGTTTAGGGACCAACCAGTATTTT	CASSLGTNQYF
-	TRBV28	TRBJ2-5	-	TGTGCCAGCAGTTCCTCAGGGGAGGTTTTTGAAGAGACCCAGTACTTC	CASSSSGEVFEETQYF
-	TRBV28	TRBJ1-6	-	TGTGCCAGCAGGGACCCGAGGGAACCCCTCCACTTT	CASRDPREPLHF
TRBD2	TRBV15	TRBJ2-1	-	TGTGCCACCAGCAGCGAGAGGGGCGGGGGAACGGCTGAGCAGTTCTTC	CATSSERGGGTAEQFF
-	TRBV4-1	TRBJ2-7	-	TGCGCCAGCAGCCTGGGTAGGGGCTACGAGCAGTACTTC	CASSLGRGYEQYF
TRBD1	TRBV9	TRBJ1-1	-	TGTGCCAGCAGCGCCACGTCCTCAGGGGGTGCTGAAGCTTTCTTT	CASSATSSGGAEAFF
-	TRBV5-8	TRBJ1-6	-	TGTGCCAGCAGCTTCCGGGGGTGGAGCTCCTATAATTCACCCCTCCACTTT	CASSFRGWSSYNSPLHF
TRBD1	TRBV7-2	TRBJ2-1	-	TGTGCCAGCAGCTTGAGGGACAGGGGATACAATGAGCAGTTCTTC	CASSLRDRGYNEQFF
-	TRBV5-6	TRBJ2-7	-	TGTGCCAGCAGCTTGGGCAGGGGTTACTACGAGCAGTACTTC	CASSLGRGYYEQYF
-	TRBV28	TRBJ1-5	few	TGTGCCAGCAGTTTAATTGGGGGTGGTCAGCCCCAGCATTTT	CASSLIGGGQPQHF
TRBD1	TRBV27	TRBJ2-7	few	TGTGCCAGCGGATTCCGGGACAGGGGGGTCGGCGAGCAGTACTTC	CASGFRDRGVGEQYF
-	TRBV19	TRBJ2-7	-	TGTGCCAGTAGTATTTTTGGCGAGCAGTACTTC	CASSIFGEQYF
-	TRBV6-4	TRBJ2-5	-	TGTGCCAGCAGTCCCTCGCATCTAGCCCAAGAGACCCAGTACTTC	CASSPSHLAQETQYF
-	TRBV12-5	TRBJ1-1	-	TGTGCTAGTGGTCAGAACACTGAAGCTTTCTTT	CASGQNTEAFF
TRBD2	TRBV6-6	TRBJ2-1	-	TGTGCCAGCAGGAAACTAGCGGGCCCTATAGTGGGGTTCTTC	CASRKLAGPIVGFF
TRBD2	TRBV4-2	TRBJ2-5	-	TGTGCCAGCAGCCAGGGACTAGCGGAGACCCAGTACTTC	CASSQGLAETQYF
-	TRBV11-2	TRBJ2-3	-	TGTGCCAGCAGCTTAGTCTGGGGGAAACACACAGATACGCAGTATTTT	CASSLVWGKHTDTQYF
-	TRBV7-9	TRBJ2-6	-	TGTGCCAGCAGCAAAGGATCTGGGGCCAACGTCCTGACTTTC	CASSKGSGANVLTF
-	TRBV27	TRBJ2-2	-	TGTGCCACAACGGACACCGGGGAGCTGTTTTTT	CATTDTGELFF
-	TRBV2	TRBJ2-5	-	TGTGCCAGCAGTGGATTATGGGGAGAGACCCAGTACTTC	CASSGLWGETQYF
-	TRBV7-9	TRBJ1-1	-	TGTGCCAGCAGCTTATTTGTTGGGGGGCGGACTGAAGCTTTCTTT	CASSLFVGGRTEAFF
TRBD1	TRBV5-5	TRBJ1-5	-	TGTGCCAGCAGCTTTTATCAGGGGGGGAATCAGCCCCAGCATTTT	CASSFYQGGNQPQHF
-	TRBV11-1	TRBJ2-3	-	TGTGCCAGCAGCTCGACAGCGAAAGCATTCCCTAGCACAGATACGCAGTATTTT	CASSSTAKAFPSTDTQYF
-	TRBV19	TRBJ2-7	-	TGTGCCAGTAGCACCCTTCAGGGGATCACCTACGAGCAGTACTTC	CASSTLQGITYEQYF
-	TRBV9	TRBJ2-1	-	TGTGCCAGCAGCGTAGAGCCTCGATACTACAATGAGCAGTTCTTC	CASSVEPRYYNEQFF
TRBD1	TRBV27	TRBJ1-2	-	TGTGCCAGCAGTACGGGACAGGGGGAAATTCCTCTCTACACCTTC	CASSTGQGEIPLYTF
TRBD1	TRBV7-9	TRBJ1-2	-	TGTGCGATCACAAACGGGGACAGGGGCCTTCTAAACTATGGCTACACCTTC	CAITNGDRGLLNYGYTF